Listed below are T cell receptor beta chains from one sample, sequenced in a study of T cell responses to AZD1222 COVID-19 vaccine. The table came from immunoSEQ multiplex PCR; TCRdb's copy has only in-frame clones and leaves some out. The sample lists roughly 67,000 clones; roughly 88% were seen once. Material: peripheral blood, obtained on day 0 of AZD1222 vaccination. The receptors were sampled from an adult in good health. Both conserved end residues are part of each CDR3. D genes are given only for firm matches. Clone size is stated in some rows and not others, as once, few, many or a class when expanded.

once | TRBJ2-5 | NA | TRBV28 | CASSPPYRRQETQYF | TGTGCCAGCAGTCCCCCTTACAGACGACAAGAGACCCAGTACTTC
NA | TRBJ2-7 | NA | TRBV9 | CASSPRGIGEQYF | TGTGCCAGCAGCCCTCGCGGAATAGGCGAGCAGTACTTC
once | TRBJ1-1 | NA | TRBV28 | CASSSQGTQSWGTEAFF | TGTGCCAGCAGTTCCCAAGGGACGCAAAGTTGGGGCACTGAAGCTTTCTTT
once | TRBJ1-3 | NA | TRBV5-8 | CASSLALFSGNTIYF | TGTGCCAGCAGCTTGGCCCTCTTCTCTGGAAACACCATATATTTT
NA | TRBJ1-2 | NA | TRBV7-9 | CASSLGGYYGYTF | TGTGCCAGCAGCTTGGGGGGGTACTATGGCTACACCTTC
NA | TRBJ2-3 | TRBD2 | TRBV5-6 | CASSLAGSGATDTQYF | TGTGCCAGCAGCTTGGCCGGGAGCGGGGCTACAGATACGCAGTATTTT
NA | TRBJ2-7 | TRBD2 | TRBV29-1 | CSAEGLAGGAYEQYF | TGCAGCGCCGAGGGACTAGCGGGGGGTGCCTACGAGCAGTACTTC
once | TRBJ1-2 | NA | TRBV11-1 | CASSPEEGSGYTF | TGTGCCAGCAGCCCGGAGGAGGGGAGCGGCTACACCTTC
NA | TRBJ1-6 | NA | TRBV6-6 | CASTQGHRVDSPLHF | TGTGCCAGCACCCAAGGCCACAGGGTGGACTCACCCCTCCACTTT
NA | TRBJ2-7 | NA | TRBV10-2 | CASSESGEYSYEQYF | TGCGCCAGCAGTGAGTCGGGGGAGTACTCCTACGAGCAGTACTTC
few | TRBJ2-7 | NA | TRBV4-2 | CASSQETGSNEQYF | TGTGCCAGCAGCCAAGAAACAGGGTCAAACGAGCAGTACTTC
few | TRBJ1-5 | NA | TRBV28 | CASSLGYRVRVQPQHF | TGTGCCAGCAGTTTAGGGTACAGGGTAAGGGTTCAGCCCCAGCATTTT
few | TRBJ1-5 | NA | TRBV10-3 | CAISESGGSNQPQHF | TGTGCCATCAGTGAGTCTGGCGGAAGCAATCAGCCCCAGCATTTT
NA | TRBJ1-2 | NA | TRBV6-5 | CASSSPPGGYTF | TGTGCCAGCAGTTCCCCGCCCGGTGGCTACACCTTC
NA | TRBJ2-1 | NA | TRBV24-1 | CATSDERTDGKNEQFF | TGTGCCACCAGTGACGAACGGACAGATGGGAAGAATGAGCAGTTCTTC
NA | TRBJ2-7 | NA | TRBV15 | CATSVSGEPYEQYF | TGTGCCACCAGCGTCTCAGGGGAACCCTACGAGCAGTACTTC
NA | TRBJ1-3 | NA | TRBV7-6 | CASSLTESGNTIYF | TGTGCCAGCAGCTTGACAGAATCTGGAAACACCATATATTTT
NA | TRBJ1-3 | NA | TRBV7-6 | CASTNIGTDSRSGNTIYF | TGTGCCAGCACCAATATAGGGACTGATTCCCGCTCTGGAAACACCATATATTTT
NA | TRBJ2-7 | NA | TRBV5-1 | CASSSDYDTYF | TGCGCCAGCAGCTCGGACTACGATACGTACTTC
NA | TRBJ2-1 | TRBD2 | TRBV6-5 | CASSTAGVGNEQFF | TGTGCCAGCAGCACAGCGGGAGTGGGAAATGAGCAGTTCTTC
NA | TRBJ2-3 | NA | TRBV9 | CASSVDAGASTDTQYF | TGTGCCAGCAGCGTAGATGCGGGTGCTAGCACAGATACGCAGTATTTT
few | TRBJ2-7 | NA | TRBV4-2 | CASSPRDRTGDEQYF | TGTGCCAGCAGCCCCCGGGACCGGACTGGGGACGAGCAGTACTTC
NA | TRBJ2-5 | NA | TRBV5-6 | CASSFPQETQYF | TGTGCCAGCAGCTTTCCCCAAGAGACCCAGTACTTC
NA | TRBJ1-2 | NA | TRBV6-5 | CASTGPDGYTF | TGTGCCAGCACGGGCCCTGATGGCTACACCTTC
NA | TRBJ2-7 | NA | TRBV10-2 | CATLGDSNYEQYF | TGCGCCACCCTTGGGGACTCCAACTACGAGCAGTACTTC
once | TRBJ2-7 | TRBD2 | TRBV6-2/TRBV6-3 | CASSTGLAGTYEQYF | TGTGCCAGCAGTACGGGACTAGCGGGGACCTACGAGCAGTACTTC
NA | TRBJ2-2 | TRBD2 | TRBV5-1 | CASSSGVLAGGTGELFF | TGCGCCAGCAGCTCTGGTGTCCTAGCGGGGGGCACCGGGGAGCTGTTTTTT
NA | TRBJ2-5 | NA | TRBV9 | CASSVAYRGETQYF | TGTGCCAGCAGCGTAGCTTACCGGGGTGAGACCCAGTACTTC
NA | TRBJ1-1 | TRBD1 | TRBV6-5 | CASSYSRDRGSTEAFF | TGTGCCAGCAGTTACTCGAGGGACAGGGGGTCTACTGAAGCTTTCTTT
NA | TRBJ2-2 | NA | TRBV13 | CASSSRGSGELFF | TGTGCCAGCAGCTCCCGAGGGTCCGGGGAGCTGTTTTTT
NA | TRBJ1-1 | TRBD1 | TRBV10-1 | CASTGDRGPGTEAFF | TGCGCCAGCACTGGGGACAGGGGGCCAGGGACTGAAGCTTTCTTT
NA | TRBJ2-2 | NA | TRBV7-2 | CASSQNRANTGELFF | TGTGCCAGCAGCCAAAACAGGGCCAACACCGGGGAGCTGTTTTTT
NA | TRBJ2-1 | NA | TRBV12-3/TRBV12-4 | CASSLTSSIKFF | TGTGCCAGCAGTTTAACGTCAAGTATAAAGTTCTTC
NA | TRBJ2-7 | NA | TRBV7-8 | CASSTPTVMESYEQYF | TGTGCCAGCAGCACCCCGACAGTTATGGAGTCCTACGAGCAGTACTTC
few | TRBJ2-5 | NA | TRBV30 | CAWRGRGFETQYF | TGTGCCTGGAGAGGGAGGGGGTTTGAGACCCAGTACTTC
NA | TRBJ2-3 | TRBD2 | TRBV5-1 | CASTSQAGVADTQYF | TGCGCCAGCACTTCCCAAGCGGGGGTGGCAGATACGCAGTATTTT
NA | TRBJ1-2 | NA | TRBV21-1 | CASSKGTEGYTF | TGTGCCAGCAGCAAAGGGACAGAGGGCTACACCTTC
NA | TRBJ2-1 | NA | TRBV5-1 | CASSHPGPEQFF | TGCGCCAGCAGCCACCCAGGGCCTGAGCAGTTCTTC
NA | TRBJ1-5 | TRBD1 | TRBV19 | CASSVGTGYSNQPQHF | TGTGCCAGTAGTGTAGGGACAGGGTATAGCAATCAGCCCCAGCATTTT
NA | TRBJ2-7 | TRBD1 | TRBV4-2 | CASSQVPGQGFDEQYF | TGTGCCAGCAGCCAAGTGCCGGGACAGGGTTTTGACGAGCAGTACTTC
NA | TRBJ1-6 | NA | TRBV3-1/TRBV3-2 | CASSQVMGDSPLHF | TGTGCCAGCAGCCAAGTTATGGGGGATTCACCCCTCCACTTT
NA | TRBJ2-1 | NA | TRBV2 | CASSDNRAFNQQFF | TGTGCCAGCAGTGATAACAGGGCTTTTAATCAGCAGTTCTTC
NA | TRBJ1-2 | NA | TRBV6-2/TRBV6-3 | CASSYRAGVDGYTF | TGTGCCAGCAGTTACCGGGCGGGGGTCGATGGCTACACCTTC
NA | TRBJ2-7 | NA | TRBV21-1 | CASSTKARLALSSYEQYF | TGTGCCAGCAGCACTAAGGCCCGGCTAGCGCTAAGCTCCTACGAGCAGTACTTC
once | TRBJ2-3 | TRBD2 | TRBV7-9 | CASSLPTSGDTDTQYF | TGTGCCAGCAGCTTACCAACTAGCGGGGACACAGATACGCAGTATTTT
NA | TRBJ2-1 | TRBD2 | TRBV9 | CASSVGGGNNEQFF | TGTGCCAGCAGCGTAGGCGGGGGGAACAATGAGCAGTTCTTC
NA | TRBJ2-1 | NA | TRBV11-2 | CASSLPRAGRGRIWDEQFF | TGTGCCAGCAGCTTACCAAGGGCCGGACGGGGCCGTATCTGGGATGAGCAGTTCTTC
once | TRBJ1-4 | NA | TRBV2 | CASSAPGQNEKLFF | TGTGCCAGCAGTGCGCCAGGGCAAAATGAAAAACTGTTTTTT
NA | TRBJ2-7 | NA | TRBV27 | CASSSELTPGPLGTEQYF | TGTGCCAGCTCCAGCGAGCTCACTCCGGGCCCTCTGGGCACCGAGCAGTACTTC
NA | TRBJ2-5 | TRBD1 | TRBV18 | CASSPPDRGSQETQYF | TGTGCCAGCTCACCACCGGACAGGGGCAGCCAAGAGACCCAGTACTTC
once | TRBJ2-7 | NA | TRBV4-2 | CASSQDFGRATYEQYF | TGTGCCAGCAGCCAAGATTTTGGCAGGGCCACCTACGAGCAGTACTTC
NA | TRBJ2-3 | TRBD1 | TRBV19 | CASSLRGTGGADTQYF | TGTGCCAGTAGTCTCCGGGGGACAGGGGGCGCAGATACGCAGTATTTT
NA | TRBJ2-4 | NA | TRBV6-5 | CASSSGDQLAKNIQYF | TGTGCCAGCAGTTCAGGGGACCAGCTAGCCAAAAACATTCAGTACTTC
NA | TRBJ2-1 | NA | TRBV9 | CASSVVSGINEQFF | TGTGCCAGCAGCGTAGTTAGCGGAATCAATGAGCAGTTCTTC